Shown below are 16 T cell receptor beta chains from a single sample sequenced in a study of regulatory T cells in long-lasting Graves disease. Time point in this sample: newly diagnosed GD, antithyroid drugs for less than 3 months. The TCR library used RNA extracted from PBMCs. In building TCR beta libraries, iRepertoire HTBI primers were used together with Arm-PCR of CDR3 regions. TCRdb reprocessed the multiplex PCR reads with MiXCR, giving one entry per CDR3 protein. The repertoire holds 400,000 to 550,000 distinct CDR3 sequences, with approximately 16% as singletons. The same data also went into a second study, on T cells in Graves' hyperthyroidism and ophthalmopathy.

Sequences were derived from peripheral blood mononuclear cells (PBMCs), sampled at new diagnosis, from a patient treated with antithyroid drugs. These receptors all come from a woman between 18 and 30 years old with Graves disease.

In this sample, this clonotype turned up many times. V gene TRBV28 combines with J gene TRBJ2-1; 8 bases align to TRBD1. Germline CDR1 MDHEN, CDR2 SYDVKM. This CDR3 region has 14 residues. With V trimmed by 3 bases and J by 7 bases, 5 bases remained unmatched. The CDR3, as DNA: TGTGCCAGCAGTTTCCGGGACAGGTGGAATGAGCAGTTCTTC. It yields the protein CASSFRDRWNEQFF.

On this clonotype itself: One end of the junction fails to match germline, which may point to a read error. The chain employs TRBV24-1 and TRBJ1-2; D uncertain. Germline V gives CDR1 KGHDR, CDR2 SFDVKD. This CDR3 has 12 amino acids. In DNA form, the CDR3 reads TGTGCCACCAGTCTTTCATGGACCCATGGACTTTTC. Its translation is CATSLSWTHGLF.

V is TRBV18 and J is TRBJ2-7; 12 nucleotides align to TRBD1. The CDR3 length is 14 residues. V was clipped by 6 bases and J by 6 bases; unmatched bases: 6. From germline, CDR1 is KGHSH and CDR2 LQKENI. CDR3 DNA sequence: TGTGCCAGCTCCACGGCGGGACAGGGGGCCGAGCAGTACTTC. Translating it yields CASSTAGQGAEQYF.

This clonotype was detected only a few times. This chain connects TRBV5-1 to TRBJ1-2; D is unresolved. The germline gives CDR1 SGHRS, CDR2 YFSETQ. The germline V and J ends were trimmed by 3 bases and 4 bases, with 19 bases remaining between them. The length of the CDR3 is 16 residues. The CDR3 DNA reads as TGCGCCAGCAGCTGGGGTGTCAGGAACACGGGCTATGGCTACACCTTC. Translation: CASSWGVRNTGYGYTF.

Ten or more counts support this clonotype. The J gene is TRBJ2-1, the V gene TRBV7-9; 9 nucleotides agree with TRBD1. Trimming took 5 bases from V and 5 from J; bases not matched to a gene: 4. The CDR3 is 14 amino acids. Germline assignment: CDR1 SEHNR and CDR2 FQNEAQ (reference sequence). The CDR3 DNA follows: TGTGCCAGCAGCAGGACAGGGGTAAACAATGAGCAGTTCTTC. Amino acid sequence: CASSRTGVNNEQFF. Full variable domain (rest looked up from reference TRBV7-9 and TRBJ2-1): DTGVSQNPRHKITKRGQNVTFRCDPISEHNRLYWYRQTLGQGPEFLTYFQNEAQLEKSRLLSDRFSAERPKGSFSTLEIQRTEQGDSAMYLCASSRTGVNNEQFFGPGTRLTVL.

This clonotype was seen once. Given a much more abundant clone one base away, this may be a read error. The chain employs TRBV18 and TRBJ2-7, with TRBD1 identical over 7 bases. With V trimmed by 0 bases and J by 5 bases, 7 bases remained unmatched. The CDR3 extends over 15 amino acids. In germline, CDR1 is KGHSH, CDR2 LQKENI. Here the CDR3 DNA reads TGTGCCAGCTCACCACCGGGACAGTGGCGCCACGAGCAGTACTTC. Translating gives CASSPPGQWRHEQYF.

This clonotype was counted ten times or more. The chain recombines TRBV11-3 with TRBJ1-1; D gene uncertain. V was clipped by 1 base and J by 6 bases, with 6 bases between them. Germline V gives CDR1 SGHNT, CDR2 YENEEA. This CDR3 region has 12 residues. CDR3 sequence: CASSLAGAEAFF. CDR3 nucleotides: TGTGCCAGCAGCTTAGCTGGGGCTGAAGCTTTCTTT.

This clonotype has ten or more counts. V and J are TRBV7-3 and TRBJ2-5; 10 nucleotides align to TRBD1. The CDR3 contains 16 residues. Germline CDR1 reads SGHTA; CDR2 reads FQGTGA. V lost 6 bases to trimming and J lost 1 base; unmatched junction nucleotides: 8. DNA of the CDR3: TGTGCCAGCAGGTCACCGGGACAGGGGATCCAAGAGACCCAGTACTTC. This sequence encodes CASRSPGQGIQETQYF.

Concerning this clonotype: Being one base from a much bigger clone, this may be a read error. This chain links TRBV7-6 with TRBJ2-5, with 10 bases identical to TRBD2. TRBJ2-3 explains the end of the DNA better; the J call may be wrong. This CDR3 is built from 16 residues. Germline values: CDR1 SGHVS, CDR2 FNYEAQ. The CDR3 DNA is TGTGCCAGCAGCTTATTAGCTAGCGGGAGAACAGATGCGCAGTATTTT. Amino acid sequence: CASSLLASGRTDAQYF.

The chain combines TRBV20-1 with TRBJ2-7, with D possibly matching TRBD2 (5 bases). The CDR3 extends over 12 amino acids. Per the germline V gene, CDR1 is DFQATT and CDR2 is SNEGSKA (reference sequence). V lost 3 bases to trimming and J lost 4 bases, with 10 bases between them. The CDR3 bases are TGCAGTGCTAGTAGGACTCCTTACGAGCAGTACTTC. This translates into CSASRTPYEQYF.

A few counts support this clonotype. In DNA form, the CDR3 reads TGCGCCAGCAGCCCCGGGGGGATGGCTGGAAACACCATATATTTT. Translated, it gives CASSPGGMAGNTIYF. The J gene is TRBJ1-3, the V gene TRBV5-1, with D tentatively TRBD1 (5 bases). CDR1 SGHRS and CDR2 YFSETQ come from the germline V gene. This CDR3 comprises 15 residues. The V end lost 4 bases, the J end lost 2 bases, and 13 bases lay between the germline ends.

This clonotype was recorded at least ten times. J is TRBJ2-7 and V is TRBV28; possibly TRBD2 for D (5 bases). The CDR3 has 11 residues. Germline V lookup: CDR1 MDHEN, CDR2 SYDVKM. Trimming removed 5 bases from V and 7 bases from J, with 9 bases in between. The CDR3 protein is CASSAPGEQYF. The CDR3 bases are TGTGCCAGCAGTGCCCCGGGGGAGCAGTACTTC.

This clonotype was seen repeatedly, ten times or more. The chain links TRBV18 to TRBJ2-3; 10 nucleotides match TRBD2. Germline V gene lookup returns CDR1 KGHSH and CDR2 LQKENI. J was trimmed by 6 bases and V by 3 bases; bases with no gene match: 15. This CDR3 spans 18 amino acids. CDR3 region: CASSPRITSGEVRDTQYF. The CDR3 coding sequence is TGTGCCAGCTCACCGAGGATCACTAGCGGGGAGGTCAGGGATACGCAGTATTTT.

This clonotype was observed at least ten times. The chain has TRBV5-1 and TRBJ1-1; D ambiguous. The CDR3 sequence is 13 residues long. Germline CDR1 and CDR2: SGHRS and YFSETQ. Trimming pared 5 bases from V and 3 bases from J, leaving 11 bases between. For the CDR3, the DNA is TGCGCCAGCAGTATTGCGGGTTACACTGAAGCTTTCTTT. Translation gives CASSIAGYTEAFF.

In the case of this clonotype: A much larger clone is a single base away; this may be a read error. The chain joins TRBV11-2 to TRBJ2-5; tentative D call: TRBD2 (6 bases). The CDR3 runs 15 residues. Trimming pared 2 bases from V and 2 bases from J, leaving 12 bases between. Germline CDR1 and CDR2: SGHAT and FQNNGV. This CDR3 is CASSLSRGRQETQYF. The CDR3 DNA is TGTGCCAGCAGCTTATCCCGAGGGAGGCAAGAGACCCAGTACTTC.

CDR3 sequence (DNA): TGTGCCAGCAGCCTCGGGACAGGGGGCCCCTATGAGCAGTTCTTC. As protein: CASSLGTGGPYEQFF. The V and J genes are TRBV5-6 and TRBJ2-1; 12 positions match TRBD1. This CDR3 has 15 residues. J was trimmed by 8 bases and V by 4 bases; bases with no gene match: 7. Germline V gives CDR1 SGHDT, CDR2 YYEEEE.